The T cell receptor beta chain under discussion was sequenced for a study of blood T cell repertoires in COVID-19. The data were produced by immunoSEQ multiplex PCR, yet TCRdb's version contains in-frame clones alone and is incomplete. The table has under 200,000 clones, roughly 88% seen once. The CDR3 is 15 residues long. Between the trimmed V and J ends, which lost 2 bases and 5 bases, there was a span of 15 bases. Germline V gene data show CDR1 as SGHTA and CDR2 as FQGNSA. V gene TRBV7-2 combines with J gene TRBJ2-5; possible D gene TRBD2, 6 bases. The specimen was peripheral blood. This clonotype was sampled from a woman over 75 with active or convalescent COVID-19. The CDR3 nucleotides are TGTGCCAGCAGCTTACGTCCGGGACTGATCGAGACCCAGTACTTC. Its translation: CASSLRPGLIETQYF.